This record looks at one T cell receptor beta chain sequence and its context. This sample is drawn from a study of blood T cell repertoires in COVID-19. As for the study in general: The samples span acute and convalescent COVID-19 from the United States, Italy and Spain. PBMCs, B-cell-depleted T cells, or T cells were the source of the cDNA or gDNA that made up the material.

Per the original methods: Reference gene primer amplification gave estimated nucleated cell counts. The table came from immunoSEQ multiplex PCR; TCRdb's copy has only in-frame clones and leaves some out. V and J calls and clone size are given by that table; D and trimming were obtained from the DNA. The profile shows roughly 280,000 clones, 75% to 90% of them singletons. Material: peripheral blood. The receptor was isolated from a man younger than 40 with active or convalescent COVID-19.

CDR3 protein: CASSLLLWASPNEQFF. CDR3 sequence (DNA): TGTGCCAGCAGCTTGTTGTTGTGGGCTTCGCCCAATGAGCAGTTCTTC. The chain combines TRBV5-6 with TRBJ2-1; D not resolved. Germline loops: CDR1 SGHDT, CDR2 YYEEEE. The CDR3 runs to 16 residues. Between the trimmed V and J ends, which lost 1 base and 6 bases, there was a span of 17 bases.